This TCR beta chain was profiled in a study of patients and donors after allogeneic stem cell transplantation. The CDR3 loop spans 14 amino acids. V dropped 9 bases and J dropped 2; count of bases not matched to a gene: 6. Per the germline V gene, CDR1 is ENHRY and CDR2 is SYGVKD. TCRdb analysed the RT-PCR reads with MiXCR anew, one entry per CDR3 protein. The table shows 920,000 or so distinct CDR3 sequences, with more than 15% occurring only once. The chain has TRBV10-3 and TRBJ2-2, with 7 bases that match TRBD1. The specimen sequenced was blood, either unsorted or a sorted T cell fraction (not recorded which). This TCR came from a human donor who was either an allogeneic HSCT recipient or a stem cell or donor lymphocyte infusion donor (not recorded which). It is not recorded whose cells these are; they may come from a transplant donor. The CDR3 is CAMTGNPNTGELFF. CDR3 bases: TGTGCCATGACAGGGAACCCCAACACCGGGGAGCTGTTTTTT.